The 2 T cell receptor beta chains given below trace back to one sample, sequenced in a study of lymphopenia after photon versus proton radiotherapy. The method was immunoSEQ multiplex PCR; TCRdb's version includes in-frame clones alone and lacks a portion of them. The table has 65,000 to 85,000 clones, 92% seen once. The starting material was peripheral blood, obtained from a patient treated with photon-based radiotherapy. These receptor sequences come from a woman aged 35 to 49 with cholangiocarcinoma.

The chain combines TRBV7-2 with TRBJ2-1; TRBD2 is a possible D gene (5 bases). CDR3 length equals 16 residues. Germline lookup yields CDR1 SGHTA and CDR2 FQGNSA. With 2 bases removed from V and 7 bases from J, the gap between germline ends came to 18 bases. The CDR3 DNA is TGTGCCAGCAGCTTACGTGAGCGGTACGTAATGAATGAGCAGTTCTTC. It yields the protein CASSLRERYVMNEQFF.

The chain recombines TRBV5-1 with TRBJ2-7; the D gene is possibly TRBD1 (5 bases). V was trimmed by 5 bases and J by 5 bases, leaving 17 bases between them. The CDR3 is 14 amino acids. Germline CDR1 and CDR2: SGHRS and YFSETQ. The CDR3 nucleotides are TGCGCCAGCAGGCCCTCGACAGTGCCTCACGAGCAGTACTTC. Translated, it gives CASRPSTVPHEQYF.